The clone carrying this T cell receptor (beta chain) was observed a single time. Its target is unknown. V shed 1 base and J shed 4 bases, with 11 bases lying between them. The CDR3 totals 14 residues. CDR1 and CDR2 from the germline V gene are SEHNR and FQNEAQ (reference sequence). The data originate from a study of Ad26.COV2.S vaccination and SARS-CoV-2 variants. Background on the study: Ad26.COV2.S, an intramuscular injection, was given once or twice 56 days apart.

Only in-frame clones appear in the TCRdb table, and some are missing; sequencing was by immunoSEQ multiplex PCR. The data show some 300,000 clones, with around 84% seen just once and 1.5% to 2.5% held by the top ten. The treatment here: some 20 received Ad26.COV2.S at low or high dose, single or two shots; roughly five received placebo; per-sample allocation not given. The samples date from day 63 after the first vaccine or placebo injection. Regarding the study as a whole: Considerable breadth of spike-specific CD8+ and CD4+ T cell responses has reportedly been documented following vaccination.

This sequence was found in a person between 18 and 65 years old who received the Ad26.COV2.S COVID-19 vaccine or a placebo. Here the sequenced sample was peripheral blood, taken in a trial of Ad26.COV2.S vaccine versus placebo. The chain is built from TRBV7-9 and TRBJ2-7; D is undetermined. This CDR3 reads CASSLEARSYEQYF. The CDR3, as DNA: TGTGCCAGCAGCTTAGAGGCCAGGTCTTACGAGCAGTACTTC.